This TCR beta chain was retrieved from a study of cytomegalovirus exposure and HLA in healthy donors. Use of 60 Vbeta and 13 Jbeta primers characterized the PCR. Clones were read by immunoSEQ multiplex PCR, and TCRdb kept only the in-frame ones, dropping some. This sample has some 120,000 clones; about three quarters occur once, and the top ten carry 3.4%. Comment on this clone: As yet, its antigen is unknown.

The study's findings and limits: As a later analysis revealed, most CMV-associated TCR beta chains appeared HLA-restricted. From TCR beta sequences, most subjects' HLA-A and HLA-B alleles were reportedly predicted accurately. An analysis done earlier found most TCR beta V segments productive about 87% or about 30% of the time.

From germline, CDR1 is MDHEN and CDR2 SYDVKM. CDR3 length: 15 amino acids. Trimming left V 8 bases short and J 4 bases short, with 20 bases between. The sequencing input was PBMCs. V usage is TRBV28 and J usage is TRBJ1-2; D uncertain. The source is a man aged 25 to 40 in good health and CMV-seronegative. CDR3 residues: CASGPPGVRFYGYTF. The CDR3 nucleotides are TGTGCCAGCGGACCTCCGGGAGTAAGATTCTATGGCTACACCTTC.